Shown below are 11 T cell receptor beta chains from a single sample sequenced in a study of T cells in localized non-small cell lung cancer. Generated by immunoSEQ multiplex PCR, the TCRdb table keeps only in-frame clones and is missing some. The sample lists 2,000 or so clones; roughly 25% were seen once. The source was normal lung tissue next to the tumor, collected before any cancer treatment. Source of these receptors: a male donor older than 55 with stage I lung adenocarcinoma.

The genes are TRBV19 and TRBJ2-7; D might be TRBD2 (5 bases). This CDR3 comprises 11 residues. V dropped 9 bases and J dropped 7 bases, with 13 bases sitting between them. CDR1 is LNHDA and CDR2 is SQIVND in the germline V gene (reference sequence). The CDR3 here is CASGGLEEQYF. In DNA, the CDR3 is TGTGCCAGCGGAGGATTGGAGGAGCAGTACTTC.

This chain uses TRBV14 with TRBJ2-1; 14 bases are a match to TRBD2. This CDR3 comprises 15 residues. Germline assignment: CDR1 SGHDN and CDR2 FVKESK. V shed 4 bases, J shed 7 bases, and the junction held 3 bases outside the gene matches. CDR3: CASSPTSGGANEQFF. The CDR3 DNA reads TGTGCCAGCAGCCCGACTAGCGGGGGGGCTAATGAGCAGTTCTTC. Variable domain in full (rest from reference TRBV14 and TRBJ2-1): EAGVTQFPSHSVIEKGQTVTLRCDPISGHDNLYWYRRVMGKEIKFLLHFVKESKQDESGMPNNRFLAERTGGTYSTLKVQPAELEDSGVYFCASSPTSGGANEQFFGPGTRLTVL.

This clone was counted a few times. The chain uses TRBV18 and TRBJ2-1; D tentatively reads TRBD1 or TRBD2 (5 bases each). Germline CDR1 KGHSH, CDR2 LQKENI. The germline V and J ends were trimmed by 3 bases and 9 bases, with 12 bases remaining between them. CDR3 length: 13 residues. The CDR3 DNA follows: TGTGCCAGCTCACCCCGATGGGGGAGTGAGCAGTTCTTC. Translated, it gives CASSPRWGSEQFF.

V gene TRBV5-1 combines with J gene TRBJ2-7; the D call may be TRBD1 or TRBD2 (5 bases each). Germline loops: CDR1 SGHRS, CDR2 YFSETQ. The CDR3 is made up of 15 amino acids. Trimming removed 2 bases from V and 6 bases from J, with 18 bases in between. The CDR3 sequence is CASSFQLNPGTEQYF. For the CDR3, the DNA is TGCGCCAGCAGCTTCCAGCTAAACCCAGGGACCGAGCAGTACTTC.

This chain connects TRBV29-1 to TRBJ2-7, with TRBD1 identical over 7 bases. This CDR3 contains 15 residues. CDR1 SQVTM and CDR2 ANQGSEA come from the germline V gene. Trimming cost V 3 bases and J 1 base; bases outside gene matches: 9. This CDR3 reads CSVEDPGTESYEQYF. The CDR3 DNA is TGCAGCGTTGAGGACCCCGGGACAGAGTCCTACGAGCAGTACTTC.

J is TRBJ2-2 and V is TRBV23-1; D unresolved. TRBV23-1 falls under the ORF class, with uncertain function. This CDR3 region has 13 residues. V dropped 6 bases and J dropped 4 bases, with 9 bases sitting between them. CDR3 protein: CASSQVGTGELFF. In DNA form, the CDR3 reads TGCGCCAGCAGCCAAGTCGGCACCGGGGAGCTGTTTTTT.

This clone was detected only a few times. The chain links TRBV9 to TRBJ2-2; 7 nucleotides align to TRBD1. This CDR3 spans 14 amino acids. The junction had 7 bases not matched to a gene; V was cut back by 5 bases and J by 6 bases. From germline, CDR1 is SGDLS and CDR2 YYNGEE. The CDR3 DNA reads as TGTGCCAGCAGTGTCCAGGGGGTCTCCGGGGAGCTGTTTTTT. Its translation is CASSVQGVSGELFF.

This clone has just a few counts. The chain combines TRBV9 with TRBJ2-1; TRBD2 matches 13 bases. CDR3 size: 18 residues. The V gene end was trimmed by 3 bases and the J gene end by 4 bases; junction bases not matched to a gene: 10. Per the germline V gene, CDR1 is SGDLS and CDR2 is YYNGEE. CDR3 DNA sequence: TGTGCCAGCAGCGCCCGGACTAGCGGGAGAGGGGATTACAATGAGCAGTTCTTC. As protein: CASSARTSGRGDYNEQFF.

The CDR3 reads CASSPRGRANTGELFF. The CDR3 nucleotides read TGCGCCAGCAGCCCCAGGGGTCGCGCGAACACCGGGGAGCTGTTTTTT. The chain recombines TRBV5-1 with TRBJ2-2, with a weak D call TRBD1 (6 bases). Trimming took off 4 bases at V and 0 bases at J, with 13 bases between the two ends. Germline V gene lookup returns CDR1 SGHRS and CDR2 YFSETQ. CDR3 size: 16 residues.

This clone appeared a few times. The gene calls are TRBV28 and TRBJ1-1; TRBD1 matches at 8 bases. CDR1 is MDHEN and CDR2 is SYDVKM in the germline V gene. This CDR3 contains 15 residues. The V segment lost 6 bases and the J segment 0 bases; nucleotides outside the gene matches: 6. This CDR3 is CASSPPTGVNTEAFF. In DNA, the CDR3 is TGTGCCAGCAGCCCCCCGACAGGGGTGAACACTGAAGCTTTCTTT.

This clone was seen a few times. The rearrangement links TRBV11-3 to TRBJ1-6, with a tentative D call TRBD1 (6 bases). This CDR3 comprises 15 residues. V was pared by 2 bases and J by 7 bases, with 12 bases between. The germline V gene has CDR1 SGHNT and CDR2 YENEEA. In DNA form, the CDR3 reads TGTGCCAGCAGCTTATTCTCTGGACAGAATTCACCCCTCCACTTT. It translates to CASSLFSGQNSPLHF. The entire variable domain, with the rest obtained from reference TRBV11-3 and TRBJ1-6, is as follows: EAGVVQSPRYKIIEKKQPVAFWCNPISGHNTLYWYLQNLGQGPELLIRYENEEAVDDSQLPKDRFSAERLKGVDSTLKIQPAELGDSAVYLCASSLFSGQNSPLHFGNGTRLTVT.